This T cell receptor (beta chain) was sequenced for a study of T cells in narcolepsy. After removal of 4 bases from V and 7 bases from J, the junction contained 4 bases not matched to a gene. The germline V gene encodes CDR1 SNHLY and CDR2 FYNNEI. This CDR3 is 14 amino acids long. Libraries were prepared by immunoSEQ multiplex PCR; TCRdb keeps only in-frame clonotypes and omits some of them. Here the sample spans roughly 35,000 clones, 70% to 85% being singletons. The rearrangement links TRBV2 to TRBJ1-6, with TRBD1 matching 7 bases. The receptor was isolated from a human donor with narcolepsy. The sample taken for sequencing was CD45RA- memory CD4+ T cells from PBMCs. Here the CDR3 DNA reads TGTGCCAGCAGTGTGGAGACAGGGAATTCACCCCTCCACTTT. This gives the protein CASSVETGNSPLHF. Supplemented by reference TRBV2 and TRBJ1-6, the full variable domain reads EPEVTQTPSHQVTQMGQEVILRCVPISNHLYFYWYRQILGQKVEFLVSFYNNEISEKSEIFDDQFSVERPDGSNFTLKIRSTKLEDSAMYFCASSVETGNSPLHFGNGTRLTVT.